The rows below give T cell receptor beta chains drawn from one sample of a study of cytomegalovirus exposure and HLA in healthy donors. Sequencing used immunoSEQ multiplex PCR; TCRdb keeps in-frame clones, though not all of them. The sample table sets out just under 60,000 clones. The sample was PBMCs. The receptors shown here come from a male donor in good health and CMV-seronegative. The CDR3 runs from the conserved cysteine through the conserved F or W. A D gene is named only where the DNA matches it firmly.

TRBJ2-7,TRBV6-5,NA,TGTGCCAGCAGGCCCAGGGTCCCCCACGAGCAGTACTTC,CASRPRVPHEQYF
TRBJ2-5,TRBV9,TRBD1,TGTGCCAGCAGTGTCGGGACAGGGGAAGAGACCCAGTACTTC,CASSVGTGEETQYF
TRBJ2-2,TRBV9,NA,TGTGCCAGCAGCGCTCCCGGCGGGGAGCTGTTTTTT,CASSAPGGELFF
TRBJ1-6,TRBV7-8,NA,TGTGCCAGCAGCTTAGCGCCCCAGTCTTATTCACCCCTCCACTTT,CASSLAPQSYSPLHF
TRBJ2-1,TRBV29-1,NA,TGCAGCGTTGAAAGGAACAGGCCGTCCACATACAATGAGCAGTTCTTC,CSVERNRPSTYNEQFF
TRBJ1-4,TRBV7-9,NA,TGTGCCAGCAGGCAGGATAATGAAAAACTGTTTTTT,CASRQDNEKLFF
TRBJ2-7,TRBV25-1,NA,TGTGCCAGCAGAAAGTCTCCAGGATACGAGCAGTACTTC,CASRKSPGYEQYF
TRBJ1-6,TRBV18,TRBD1,TGTGCCAGCTCACCACACAGGGGCGTCCATAATTCACCCCTCCACTTT,CASSPHRGVHNSPLHF
TRBJ2-7,TRBV4-1,TRBD2,TGCGCCAGCAGGTCTAGCGGGGGAGACGAGCAGTACTTC,CASRSSGGDEQYF
TRBJ1-2,TRBV4-2,NA,TGTGCCAGCAGCCAAAGCGGGGCTCGCGGCTATGGCTACACCTTC,CASSQSGARGYGYTF
TRBJ2-1,TRBV6-4,NA,TGTGCCAGCAGTGACTCAAGAGGTGGTGAGCAGTTCTTC,CASSDSRGGEQFF
TRBJ1-5,TRBV2,TRBD1,TGTGCCAGCAGGGGGACAGGGGGCGCGACGCCCCAGCATTTT,CASRGTGGATPQHF
TRBJ2-1,TRBV14,NA,TGTGCCAGCAGCCAACCGTGGGCGGGGGAGCAGTTCTTC,CASSQPWAGEQFF
TRBJ2-1,TRBV4-3,NA,TGCGCCAGCAGCGGAGGACTGGAGGAAGGGCAGTTCTTC,CASSGGLEEGQFF
TRBJ1-2,TRBV7-8,NA,TGTGCCAGCAGCTTATCTGGAGGGGCTGGCTACACCTTC,CASSLSGGAGYTF
TRBJ2-2,TRBV11-3,NA,TGTGCCAGCAGCCCCCATAGCGACACCGGGGAGCTGTTTTTT,CASSPHSDTGELFF
TRBJ2-7,TRBV5-1,TRBD2,TGCGCCAGCAGCCACGGACGGGGAGGGAGTTACGAGCAGTACTTC,CASSHGRGGSYEQYF
TRBJ1-3,TRBV7-2,NA,TGTGCCAGCAGCGAGGACATTATTCTTTCTGGAAACACCATATATTTT,CASSEDIILSGNTIYF
TRBJ2-3,TRBV18,TRBD2,TGTGCCAGCTCCCCTCTAGGGAGCGGGAGCCCAGATAAGCAGTATTTT,CASSPLGSGSPDKQYF
TRBJ2-1,TRBV5-6,TRBD2,TGTGCCAGCAGCTGGGGGTTGGGGGAGGGTGAGCAGTTCTTC,CASSWGLGEGEQFF
TRBJ2-2,TRBV7-3,TRBD1,TGTGCCAGCAGCTCCCAGGGGGCAGGCACCGGGGAGCTGTTTTTT,CASSSQGAGTGELFF
TRBJ2-5,TRBV10-3,NA,TGTGCCATCAGTGAGGGGGGGAAGACCCAGTACTTC,CAISEGGKTQYF
TRBJ1-4,TRBV6-6,NA,TGTGCCAGCAGTTACAATCGAGGGATTGAAAAACTGTTTTTT,CASSYNRGIEKLFF
TRBJ2-7,TRBV30,NA,TGTGCCTGGAGTGTCCCGGGTAGCTCCTACGAGCAGTACTTC,CAWSVPGSSYEQYF
TRBJ2-2,TRBV18,TRBD2,TGTGCCAGCTCGCCGGGACTAGCTTCTTCCAGGACCGCCGGGGAGCTGTTTTTT,CASSPGLASSRTAGELFF
TRBJ2-1,TRBV27,NA,TGTGCCAGCAGTAAGCCAGGGGAGTGGAATGAGCAGTTCTTC,CASSKPGEWNEQFF
TRBJ2-7,TRBV28,NA,TGTGCCAGCAGAACGGTCTCCGGGTACTCCTACGAGCAGTACTTC,CASRTVSGYSYEQYF
TRBJ2-7,TRBV11-2,NA,TGTGCCAGCAGCTTCCGCTACGAGCAGTACTTC,CASSFRYEQYF
TRBJ1-2,TRBV19,TRBD1,TGTGCCAGTAGTGGCACCGGGACAGGGGCCTATGGCTACACCTTC,CASSGTGTGAYGYTF
TRBJ2-3,TRBV5-1,TRBD2,TGCGCCAGCAGCTTGGGGAGGACTAGCGGGAGCTCTTCCACAGATACGCAGTATTTT,CASSLGRTSGSSSTDTQYF
TRBJ2-7,TRBV11-2,TRBD2,TGTGCCAGCAGCCCCTTGGCGGGGGGGCCAGTCTACGAGCAGTACTTC,CASSPLAGGPVYEQYF
TRBJ2-5,TRBV11-2,NA,TGTGCCAGCAGCTTAGGGGGCAAAGGCGGGAAAACCCAAGAGACCCAGTACTTC,CASSLGGKGGKTQETQYF
TRBJ2-5,TRBV18,TRBD1,TGTGCCAGCGCACAACGGAGAGGGGGCGAAGGGGAGACCCAGTACTTC,CASAQRRGGEGETQYF
TRBJ2-1,TRBV6-5,TRBD1,TGTGCCAGCAGTATAGACAGGGGGGAAAACAATGAGCAGTTCTTC,CASSIDRGENNEQFF
TRBJ2-3,TRBV5-1,NA,TGCGCCAGCAGAGGGGACGGGACTAGCACAGATACGCAGTATTTT,CASRGDGTSTDTQYF
TRBJ1-2,TRBV30,TRBD1,TGTGCCTGGAGTAGGTTGGCTAGCAGGGACAGGGGATCTGGTGACACCTTC,CAWSRLASRDRGSGDTF
TRBJ2-3,TRBV6-6,TRBD2,TGTGCCAGCAGCCCTAGCGGGAGACGGGGCACAGATACGCAGTATTTT,CASSPSGRRGTDTQYF
TRBJ1-2,TRBV19,TRBD1,TGTGCCAGTAGTATCGGGACAGGGAGAGGTGTTGGCTACACCTTC,CASSIGTGRGVGYTF
TRBJ2-3,TRBV19,TRBD1,TGTGCCAGTAGTAATCTCGGGACAGGCGTTCTGGATACGCAGTATTTT,CASSNLGTGVLDTQYF
TRBJ2-5,TRBV29-1,TRBD1,TGCAGCGCCGAGGGACAGGGTTTTGGAGAGACCCAGTACTTC,CSAEGQGFGETQYF
TRBJ2-7,TRBV2,NA,TGTGCCAGCAGGAAGGGGACTGTCCTCTCCTACGAGCAGTACTTC,CASRKGTVLSYEQYF
TRBJ2-1,TRBV2,TRBD1,TGTGCCAGCAGTGATTGGACAGGGAACAATGAGCAGTTCTTC,CASSDWTGNNEQFF
TRBJ1-1,TRBV27,TRBD1,TGTGCCAGCAGCCATAACCGACAGGGTTTGAACACTGAAGCTTTCTTT,CASSHNRQGLNTEAFF
TRBJ2-2,TRBV10-2,TRBD2,TGCGCCAGCAGTTGGGCTAGCGGGGTATCCGGGGAGCTGTTTTTT,CASSWASGVSGELFF
TRBJ2-7,TRBV28,NA,TGTGCCAGCAGAAACCATGGTCGGAGGGGGGAGGGCTTC,CASRNHGRRGEGF
TRBJ1-4,TRBV4-2,TRBD1,TGTGCCAGCAGCCACGGAGGGGGCGACGAAAAACTGTTTTTT,CASSHGGGDEKLFF
TRBJ2-1,TRBV4-3,NA,TGCGCCAGCAGCCAAGAAATATACTCCTACAATGAGCAGTTCTTC,CASSQEIYSYNEQFF
TRBJ2-5,TRBV21-1,NA,TGTGCCAGCAGCCCCCGGGACAGGGGGAGAGAGACCCAGTACTTC,CASSPRDRGRETQYF